A single T cell receptor beta chain is shown here with its context. With 6 bases clipped from V and 5 bases from J, the junction kept 9 bases outside the gene matches. Germline V gene lookup returns CDR1 WNHNN and CDR2 SYGVQD (reference sequence). CDR3 size: 15 residues. The method was immunoSEQ multiplex PCR; TCRdb's version includes in-frame clones alone and lacks a portion of them. The top ten clones hold 2% to 3% of a sample with 100,000 to 150,000 clones, about 88% of them seen once. Participant age was about 18 to 89 years, and participants resided in about 25 US areas. Participants reported their clinical history, and cohort assignment relied on those reports. These data belong to a study of blood T cell repertoires in COVID-19.

V is TRBV10-1 and J is TRBJ2-1; 8 bases are shared with TRBD1. Specimen: PBMCs or T cells enriched from blood (not recorded which). The receptor comes from a middle-aged man with acute COVID-19. CDR3 sequence: CASSPAGTGNNEQFF. As DNA, the CDR3 is TGCGCCAGCAGCCCAGCCGGGACAGGCAACAATGAGCAGTTCTTC.